Shown below are 5 T cell receptor beta chains from a single sample sequenced in a study of STAT3 mutations in large granular lymphocyte leukemia. Points from the study as a whole: Every T-cell large granular lymphocyte leukemia patient had at least one immunodominant TCR beta clonotype.

Assay used: immunoSEQ multiplex PCR; TCRdb lists only in-frame clones, some missing. The table includes tens of thousands of clones, 80% to 85% detected once. Antigen specificity for these receptors is unknown. The sample taken for sequencing was PBMCs. The receptors here all came from a human donor with T large granular lymphocyte leukemia. Some clones in this sample may be carry-over from other donors' samples.

The chain uses TRBV5-1 and TRBJ1-1; 7 bases map to TRBD1. The CDR3 covers 14 residues. Germline V gene lookup returns CDR1 SGHRS and CDR2 YFSETQ. Trimming cost V 4 bases and J 5 bases; bases outside gene matches: 8. In DNA, the CDR3 is TGCGCCAGCAGCGACAGGGTATCGGGTACTGAAGCTTTCTTT. It encodes CASSDRVSGTEAFF.

The CDR3, as DNA: TGTGCCAGCAGCTTTACCCTAGCGGCAGATACGCAGTATTTT. Amino acid sequence: CASSFTLAADTQYF. The chain combines TRBV7-2 with TRBJ2-3, with TRBD2 matching over 7 bases. V lost 3 bases and J lost 4; bases outside the gene matches: 4. The germline V gene encodes CDR1 SGHTA and CDR2 FQGNSA. This CDR3 has 14 residues. The variable domain in full, with the rest retrieved from reference TRBV7-2 and TRBJ2-3, is GAGVSQSPSNKVTEKGKDVELRCDPISGHTALYWYRQSLGQGLEFLIYFQGNSAPDKSGLPSDRFSAERTGGSVSTLTIQRTQQEDSAVYLCASSFTLAADTQYFGPGTRLTVL.

The V and J genes are TRBV6-1 and TRBJ2-3; D possibly uses TRBD1 or TRBD2 (6 bases each). The CDR3 contains 16 residues. Germline loops: CDR1 MNHNS, CDR2 SASEGT. Deletions cut 4 bases from V and 9 bases from J, with 23 bases between. The CDR3 region is CASSAYRGPSKETQYF. The CDR3 DNA reads as TGTGCCAGCAGTGCCTACCGGGGGCCCAGTAAGGAGACGCAGTATTTT.

V gene TRBV28 combines with J gene TRBJ2-3; TRBD2 matches 8 bases. This CDR3 is built from 15 residues. The V segment lost 4 bases and the J segment 2 bases; nucleotides outside the gene matches: 5. Per germline, CDR1 MDHEN and CDR2 SYDVKM. The CDR3 region is CASSSGGPLTDTQYF. CDR3 in DNA: TGTGCCAGCAGTTCGGGGGGGCCACTCACAGATACGCAGTATTTT.

The V and J genes are TRBV30 and TRBJ2-6; D is unclear. CDR1 and CDR2 from the germline V gene are GTSNPN and SVGIG (reference sequence). V was shortened by 5 bases and J by 3 bases, with 8 bases between the two germline ends. The CDR3 is made up of 13 amino acids. CDR3 sequence reads: CAWSPGGANVLTF. CDR3 coding DNA: TGTGCCTGGTCCCCCGGTGGGGCCAACGTCCTGACTTTC.